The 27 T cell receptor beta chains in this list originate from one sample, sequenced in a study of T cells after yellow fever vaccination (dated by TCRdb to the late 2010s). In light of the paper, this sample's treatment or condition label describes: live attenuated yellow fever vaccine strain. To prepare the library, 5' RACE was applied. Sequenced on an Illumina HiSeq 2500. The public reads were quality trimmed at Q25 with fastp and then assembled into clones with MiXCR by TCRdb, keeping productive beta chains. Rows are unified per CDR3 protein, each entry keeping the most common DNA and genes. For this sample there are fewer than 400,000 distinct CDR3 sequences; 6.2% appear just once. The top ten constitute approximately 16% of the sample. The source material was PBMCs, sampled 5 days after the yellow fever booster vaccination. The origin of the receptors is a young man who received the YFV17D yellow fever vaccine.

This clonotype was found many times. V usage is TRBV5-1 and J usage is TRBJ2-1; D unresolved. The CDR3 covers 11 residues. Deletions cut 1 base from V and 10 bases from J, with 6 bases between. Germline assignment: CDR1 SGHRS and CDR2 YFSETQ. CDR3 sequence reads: CASSLRSEQFF. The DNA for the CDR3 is TGCGCCAGCAGCTTGAGGTCAGAGCAGTTCTTC.

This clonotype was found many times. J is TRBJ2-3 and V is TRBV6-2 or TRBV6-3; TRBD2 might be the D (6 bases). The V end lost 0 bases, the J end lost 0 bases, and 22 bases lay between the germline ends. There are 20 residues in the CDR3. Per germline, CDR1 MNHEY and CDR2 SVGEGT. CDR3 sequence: CASSYSRGLPNPYSTDTQYF. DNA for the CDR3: TGTGCCAGCAGTTACTCTCGTGGACTACCGAACCCCTATAGCACAGATACGCAGTATTTT.

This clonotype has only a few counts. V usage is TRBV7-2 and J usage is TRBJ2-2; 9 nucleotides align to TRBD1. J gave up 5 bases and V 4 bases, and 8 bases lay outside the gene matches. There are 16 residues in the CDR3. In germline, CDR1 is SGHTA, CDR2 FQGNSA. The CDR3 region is CASSWRDRVSTGELFF. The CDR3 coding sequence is TGTGCCAGCAGCTGGCGGGACAGGGTTTCGACCGGGGAGCTGTTTTTT.

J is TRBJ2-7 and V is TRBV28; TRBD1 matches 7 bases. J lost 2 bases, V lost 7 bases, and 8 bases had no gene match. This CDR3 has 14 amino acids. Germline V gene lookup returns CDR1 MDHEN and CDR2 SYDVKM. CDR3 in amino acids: CASTRTGTTYEQYF. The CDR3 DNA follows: TGTGCCAGCACCCGGACAGGAACTACCTACGAGCAGTACTTC.

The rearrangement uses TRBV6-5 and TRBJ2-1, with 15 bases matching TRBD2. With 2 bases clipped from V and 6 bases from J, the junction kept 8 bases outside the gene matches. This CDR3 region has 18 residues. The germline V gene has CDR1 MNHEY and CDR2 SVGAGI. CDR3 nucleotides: TGTGCCAGCAGTTACCACCGCCGGACTAGCGGGAGGGGCAATGAGCAGTTCTTC. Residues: CASSYHRRTSGRGNEQFF.

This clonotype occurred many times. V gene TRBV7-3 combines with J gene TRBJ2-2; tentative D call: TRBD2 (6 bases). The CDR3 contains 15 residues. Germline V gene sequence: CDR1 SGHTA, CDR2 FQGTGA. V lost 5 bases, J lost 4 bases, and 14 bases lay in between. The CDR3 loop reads CASSPRGGITGELFF. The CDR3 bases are TGTGCCAGCAGCCCCCGCGGCGGGATCACCGGGGAGCTGTTTTTT.

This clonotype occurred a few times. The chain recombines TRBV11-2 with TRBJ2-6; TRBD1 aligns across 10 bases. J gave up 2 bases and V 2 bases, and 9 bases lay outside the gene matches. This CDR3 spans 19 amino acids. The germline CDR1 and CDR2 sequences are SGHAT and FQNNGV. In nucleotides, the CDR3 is TGTGCCAGCAGCTTAATTGGGACAGGGGAGAACCCTGGGGCCAACGTCCTGACTTTC. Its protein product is CASSLIGTGENPGANVLTF.

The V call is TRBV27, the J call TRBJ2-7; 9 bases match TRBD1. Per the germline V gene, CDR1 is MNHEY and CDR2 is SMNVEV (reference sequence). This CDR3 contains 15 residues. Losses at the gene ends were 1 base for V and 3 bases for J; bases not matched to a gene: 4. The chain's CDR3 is CASSLFGTGFYEQYF. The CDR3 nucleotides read TGTGCCAGCAGTTTATTTGGGACAGGGTTCTACGAGCAGTACTTC.

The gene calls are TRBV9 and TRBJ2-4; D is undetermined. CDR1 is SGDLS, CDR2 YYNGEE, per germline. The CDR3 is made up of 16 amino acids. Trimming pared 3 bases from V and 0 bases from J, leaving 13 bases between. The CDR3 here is CASSETPLLAKNIQYF. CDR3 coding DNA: TGTGCCAGCAGCGAAACCCCCCTCCTAGCCAAAAACATTCAGTACTTC.

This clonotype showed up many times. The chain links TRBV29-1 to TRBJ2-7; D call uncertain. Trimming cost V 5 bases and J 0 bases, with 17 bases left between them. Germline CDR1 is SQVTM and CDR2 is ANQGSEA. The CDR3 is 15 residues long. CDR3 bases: TGCAGCGTTCGCTTGGCCTATCCCCTCTCCTACGAGCAGTACTTC. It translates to CSVRLAYPLSYEQYF.

For the CDR3, the DNA is TGTGCCAGCAGCGCGTCTAGCGGGAGTGCGGAGACCCAGTACTTC. Amino acid sequence: CASSASSGSAETQYF. This chain connects TRBV9 to TRBJ2-5; 10 nucleotides line up with TRBD2. With 3 bases clipped from V and 5 bases from J, the junction kept 7 bases outside the gene matches. CDR1 is SGDLS and CDR2 is YYNGEE in the germline V gene. The CDR3 runs 15 residues.

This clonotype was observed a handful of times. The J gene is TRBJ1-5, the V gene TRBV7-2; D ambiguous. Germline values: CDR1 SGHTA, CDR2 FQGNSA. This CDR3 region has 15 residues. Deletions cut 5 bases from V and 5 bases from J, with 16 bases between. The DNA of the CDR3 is TGTGCCAGCAGCCTAGGAGGGCACGGGGATCAGCCCCAGCATTTT. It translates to CASSLGGHGDQPQHF.

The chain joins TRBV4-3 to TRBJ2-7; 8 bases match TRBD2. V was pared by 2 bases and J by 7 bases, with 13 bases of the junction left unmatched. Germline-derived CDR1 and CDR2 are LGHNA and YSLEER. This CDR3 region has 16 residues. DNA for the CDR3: TGCGCCAGCAGCCAACAGGTAACGGGAGGGCCGGAGGAGCAGTACTTC. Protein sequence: CASSQQVTGGPEEQYF.

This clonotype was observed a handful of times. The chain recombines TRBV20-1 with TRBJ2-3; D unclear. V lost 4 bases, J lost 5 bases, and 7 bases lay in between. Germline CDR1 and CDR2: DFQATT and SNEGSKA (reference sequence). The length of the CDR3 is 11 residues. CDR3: CSAILGDTQYF. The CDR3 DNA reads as TGCAGTGCTATTCTGGGAGATACGCAGTATTTT.

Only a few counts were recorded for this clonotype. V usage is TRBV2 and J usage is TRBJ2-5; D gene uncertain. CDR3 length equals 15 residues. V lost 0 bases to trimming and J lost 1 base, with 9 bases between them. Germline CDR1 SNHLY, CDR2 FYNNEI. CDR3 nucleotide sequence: TGTGCCAGCAGTGAAGCCACACTGCCCCAAGAGACCCAGTACTTC. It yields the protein CASSEATLPQETQYF.

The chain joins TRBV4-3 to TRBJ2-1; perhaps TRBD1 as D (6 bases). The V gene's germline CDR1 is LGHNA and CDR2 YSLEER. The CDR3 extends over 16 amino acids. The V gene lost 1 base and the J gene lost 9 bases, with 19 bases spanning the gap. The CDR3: CASSQVVPGEGGEQFF. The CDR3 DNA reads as TGCGCCAGCAGCCAAGTGGTACCAGGGGAAGGGGGTGAGCAGTTCTTC.

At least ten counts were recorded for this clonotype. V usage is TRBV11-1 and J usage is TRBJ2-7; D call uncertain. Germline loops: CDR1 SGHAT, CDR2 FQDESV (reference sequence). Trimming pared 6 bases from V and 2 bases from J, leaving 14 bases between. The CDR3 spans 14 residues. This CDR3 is CASSTLSGAYEQYF. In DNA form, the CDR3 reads TGTGCCAGCAGTACTTTGTCTGGGGCCTACGAGCAGTACTTC.

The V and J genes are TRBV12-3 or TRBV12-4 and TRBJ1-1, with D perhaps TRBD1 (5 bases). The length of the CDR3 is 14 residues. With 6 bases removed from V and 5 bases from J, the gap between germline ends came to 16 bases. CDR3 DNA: TGTGCCAGCAGGAGAGGGACCGAGGGGACTGAAGCTTTCTTT. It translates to CASRRGTEGTEAFF.

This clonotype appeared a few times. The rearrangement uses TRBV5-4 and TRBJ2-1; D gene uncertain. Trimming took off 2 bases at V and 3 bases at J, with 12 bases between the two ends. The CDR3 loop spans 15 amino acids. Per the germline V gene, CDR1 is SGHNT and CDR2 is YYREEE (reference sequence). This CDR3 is CASSFETGLYNEQFF. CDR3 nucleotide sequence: TGTGCCAGCAGCTTTGAGACCGGGCTCTACAATGAGCAGTTCTTC.

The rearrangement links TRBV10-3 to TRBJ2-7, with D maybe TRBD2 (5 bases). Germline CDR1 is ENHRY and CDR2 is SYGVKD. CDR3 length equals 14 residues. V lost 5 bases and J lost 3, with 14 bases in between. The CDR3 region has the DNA TGTGCCATCAGTTGGGTAGCGAACGACTACGAGCAGTACTTC. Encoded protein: CAISWVANDYEQYF.

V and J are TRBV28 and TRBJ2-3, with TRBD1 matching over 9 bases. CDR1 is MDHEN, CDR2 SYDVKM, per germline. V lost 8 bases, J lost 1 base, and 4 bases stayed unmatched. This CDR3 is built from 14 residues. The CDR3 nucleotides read TGTGCCAGCTCGGGACAGGGTGGCACAGATACGCAGTATTTT. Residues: CASSGQGGTDTQYF.

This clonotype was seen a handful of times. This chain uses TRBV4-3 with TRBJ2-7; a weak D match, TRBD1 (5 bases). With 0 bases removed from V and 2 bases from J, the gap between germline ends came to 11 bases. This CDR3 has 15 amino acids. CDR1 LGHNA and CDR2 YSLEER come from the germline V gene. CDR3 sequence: CASSQESRAPYEQYF. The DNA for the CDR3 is TGCGCCAGCAGCCAAGAAAGCAGGGCCCCCTACGAGCAGTACTTC.

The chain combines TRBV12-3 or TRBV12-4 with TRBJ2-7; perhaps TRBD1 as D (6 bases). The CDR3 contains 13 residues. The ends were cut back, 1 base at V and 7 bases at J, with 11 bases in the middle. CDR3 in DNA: TGTGCCAGCAGTTTAGGGGATAGGGGGGAGCAGTACTTC. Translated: CASSLGDRGEQYF.

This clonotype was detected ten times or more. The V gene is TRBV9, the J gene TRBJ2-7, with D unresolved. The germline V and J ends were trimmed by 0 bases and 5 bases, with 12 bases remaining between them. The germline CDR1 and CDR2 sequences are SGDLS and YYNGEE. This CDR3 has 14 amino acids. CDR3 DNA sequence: TGTGCCAGCAGCGTAGATGGCAGAGATAACGAGCAGTACTTC. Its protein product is CASSVDGRDNEQYF.

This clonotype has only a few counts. CDR3 region: CASSKGHYNEKLFF. As DNA, the CDR3 is TGCGCCAGCAGCAAGGGACATTATAATGAAAAACTGTTTTTT. This sequence joins TRBV4-3 and TRBJ1-4; maybe TRBD1 (6 bases). V was cut by 5 bases and J by 4 bases, with 11 bases left in between. CDR1 and CDR2 (germline): LGHNA, YSLEER. This CDR3 contains 14 residues.

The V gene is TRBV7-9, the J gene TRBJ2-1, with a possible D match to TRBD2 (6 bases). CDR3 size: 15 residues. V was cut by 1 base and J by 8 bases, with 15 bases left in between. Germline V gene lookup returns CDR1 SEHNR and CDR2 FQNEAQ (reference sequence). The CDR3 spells CASSLGRALMDEQFF. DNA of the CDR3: TGTGCCAGCAGCTTAGGGAGGGCCCTTATGGATGAGCAGTTCTTC.

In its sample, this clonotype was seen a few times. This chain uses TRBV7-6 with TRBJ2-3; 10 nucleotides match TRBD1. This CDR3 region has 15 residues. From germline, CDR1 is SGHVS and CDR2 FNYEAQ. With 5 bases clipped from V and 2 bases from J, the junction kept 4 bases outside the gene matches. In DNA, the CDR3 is TGTGCCAGCAGCGAGGGACAGGGGTTCACAGATACGCAGTATTTT. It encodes CASSEGQGFTDTQYF.